The 4 T cell receptor beta chains reported below all come from one sample, sequenced in a study of T cell repertoires in cytomegalovirus infection. TCRdb reprocessed the reads with MiXCR, giving one entry per CDR3 protein. The repertoire has about 240,000 distinct CDR3 sequences, around 6.6% of them found once; the top ten carry around 6%. Sample: PBMCs. The source is a human donor in good health (CMV status not recorded). Some clones in this sample may be carry-over from other donors' samples.

This clonotype was observed at least ten times. The chain uses TRBV20-1 and TRBJ2-6, with D hard to call. V lost 0 bases, J lost 5 bases, and 8 bases lay in between. The germline V gene encodes CDR1 DFQATT and CDR2 SNEGSKA (reference sequence). This CDR3 region has 14 residues. CDR3 loop: CSARDGPRANVLTF. CDR3 sequence (DNA): TGCAGTGCTAGAGATGGTCCGAGGGCCAACGTCCTGACTTTC.

This clonotype was detected ten times or more. This chain joins TRBV5-1 and TRBJ1-1; TRBD1 might be the D (5 bases). In germline, CDR1 is SGHRS, CDR2 YFSETQ. V shed 1 base and J shed 1 base, with 20 bases lying between them. CDR3 length: 18 residues. CDR3 in DNA: TGCGCCAGCAGCTTGTTTGGGACCCAGAGCCTAGAGAACACTGAAGCTTTCTTT. Translating gives CASSLFGTQSLENTEAFF.

There are many counts of this clonotype. The rearrangement uses TRBV24-1 and TRBJ2-4, with D perhaps matching TRBD1 (6 bases). The CDR3 is 15 residues long. The germline V gene has CDR1 KGHDR and CDR2 SFDVKD. The ends were cut back, 3 bases at V and 4 bases at J, with 12 bases in the middle. This CDR3 reads CATSDTGTTKNIQYF. The CDR3 DNA reads TGTGCCACCAGTGATACCGGGACAACGAAAAACATTCAGTACTTC.

This sequence joins TRBV18 and TRBJ1-1; 8 positions agree with TRBD1. V was pared by 2 bases and J by 9 bases, with 14 bases of the junction left unmatched. Germline V gene lookup returns CDR1 KGHSH and CDR2 LQKENI. The CDR3 is 16 residues long. CDR3 nucleotides: TGTGCCAGCTCACCAAGTCCTCTCGGGACAGGACATAAAGCTTTCTTT. Protein: CASSPSPLGTGHKAFF.